The T cell receptor beta chain described here comes from a study of blood T cell repertoires in COVID-19. Study-wide context: Both acute and convalescent COVID-19 samples were obtained from the United States, Italy and Spain. Sources were T cells, B-cell-depleted T cells, or PBMCs; the material itself was cDNA or gDNA.

The CDR3 loop spans 16 amino acids. Looked up from germline, CDR1 is SGHRS and CDR2 is YFSETQ. The J segment lost 2 bases and the V segment lost 4 bases, leaving 8 bases of the junction unmatched. Per the original data handling: Researchers report that nucleated cell counts were estimated from reference gene primer amplification. Clones were sequenced by immunoSEQ multiplex PCR, and TCRdb holds only the in-frame ones, with some missing. D and trimming come from the DNA, and the V and J calls and clone size come from that table. The sample lists approximately 210,000 clones, roughly 85% occurring once.

The sequenced material came from peripheral blood. The TCR was taken from a woman between 65 and 79 years old with active or convalescent COVID-19. The V call is TRBV5-1, the J call TRBJ1-5, with 8 bases fitting TRBD1. CDR3 in amino acids: CASSPSGTGRNQPQHF. CDR3 coding DNA: TGCGCCAGCAGCCCTAGTGGGACAGGTCGCAATCAGCCCCAGCATTTT.